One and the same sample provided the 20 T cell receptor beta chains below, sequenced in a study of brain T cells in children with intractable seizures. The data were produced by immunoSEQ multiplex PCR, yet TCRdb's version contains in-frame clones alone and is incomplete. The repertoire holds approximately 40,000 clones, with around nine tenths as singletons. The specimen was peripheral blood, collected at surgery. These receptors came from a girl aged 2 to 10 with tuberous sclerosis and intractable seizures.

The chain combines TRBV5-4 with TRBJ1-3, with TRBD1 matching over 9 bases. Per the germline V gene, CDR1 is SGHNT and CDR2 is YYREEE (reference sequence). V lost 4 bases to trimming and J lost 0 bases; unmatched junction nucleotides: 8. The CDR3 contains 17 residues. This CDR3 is CASSQDWGQGSGNTIYF. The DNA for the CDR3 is TGTGCCAGCAGCCAGGATTGGGGACAGGGCTCTGGAAACACCATATATTTT.

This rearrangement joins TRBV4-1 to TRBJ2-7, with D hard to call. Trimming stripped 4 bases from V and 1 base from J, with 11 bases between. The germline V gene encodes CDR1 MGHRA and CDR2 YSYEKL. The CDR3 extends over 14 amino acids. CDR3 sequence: CASSPQGQSYEQYF. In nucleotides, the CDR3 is TGCGCCAGCAGCCCGCAAGGGCAGTCCTACGAGCAGTACTTC.

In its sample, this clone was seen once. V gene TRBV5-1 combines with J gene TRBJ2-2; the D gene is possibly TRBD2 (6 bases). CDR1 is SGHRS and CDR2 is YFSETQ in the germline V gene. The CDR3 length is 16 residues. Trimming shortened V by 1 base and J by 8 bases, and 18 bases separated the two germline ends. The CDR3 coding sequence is TGCGCCAGCAGCTTGACGGTCGTCGGCGGAGGGGGGGAGCTGTTTTTT. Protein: CASSLTVVGGGGELFF.

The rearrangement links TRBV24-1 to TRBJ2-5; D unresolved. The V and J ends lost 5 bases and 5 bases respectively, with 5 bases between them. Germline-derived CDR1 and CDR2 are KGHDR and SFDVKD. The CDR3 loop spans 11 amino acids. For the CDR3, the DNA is TGTGCCACCAGTGCCGGGGAGACCCAGTACTTC. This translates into CATSAGETQYF.

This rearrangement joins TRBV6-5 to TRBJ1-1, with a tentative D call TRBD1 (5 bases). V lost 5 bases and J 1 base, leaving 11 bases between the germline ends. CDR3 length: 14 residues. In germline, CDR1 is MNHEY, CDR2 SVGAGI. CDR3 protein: CASSTQVRNTEAFF. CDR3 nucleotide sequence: TGTGCCAGCAGTACACAGGTCCGGAACACTGAAGCTTTCTTT.

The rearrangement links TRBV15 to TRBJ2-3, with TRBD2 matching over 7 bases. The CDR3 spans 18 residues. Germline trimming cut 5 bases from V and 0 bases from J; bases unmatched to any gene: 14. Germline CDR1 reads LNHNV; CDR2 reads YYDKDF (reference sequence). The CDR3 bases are TGTGCCACCAGCCCTACAAGAACTAGCGTCGTTAGCACAGATACGCAGTATTTT. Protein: CATSPTRTSVVSTDTQYF.

The CDR3 loop is CASSLVGTSGGYNEQFF. The CDR3 DNA sequence: TGCGCCAGCAGCTTGGTGGGGACTAGCGGGGGTTACAATGAGCAGTTCTTC. This sequence joins TRBV5-1 and TRBJ2-1, with 14 bases that match TRBD2. The CDR3 extends over 17 amino acids. Germline trimming cut 0 bases from V and 4 bases from J; bases unmatched to any gene: 3. Germline-derived CDR1 and CDR2 are SGHRS and YFSETQ.

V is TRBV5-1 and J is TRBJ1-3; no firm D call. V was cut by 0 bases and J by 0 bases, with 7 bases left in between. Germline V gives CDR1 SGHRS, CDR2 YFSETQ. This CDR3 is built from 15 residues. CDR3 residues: CASSLEPSSGNTIYF. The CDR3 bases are TGCGCCAGCAGCTTGGAGCCGTCCTCTGGAAACACCATATATTTT. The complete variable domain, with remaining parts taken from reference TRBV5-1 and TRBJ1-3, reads KAGVTQTPRYLIKTRGQQVTLSCSPISGHRSVSWYQQTPGQGLQFLFEYFSETQRNKGNFPGRFSGRQFSNSRSEMNVSTLELGDSALYLCASSLEPSSGNTIYFGEGSWLTVV.

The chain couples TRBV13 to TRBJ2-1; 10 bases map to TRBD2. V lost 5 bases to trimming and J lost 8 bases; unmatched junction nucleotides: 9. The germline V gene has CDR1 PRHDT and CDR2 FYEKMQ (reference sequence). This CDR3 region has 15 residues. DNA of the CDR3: TGTGCCAGCAGCACCGAGCGGGGGGGCACGGATGAGCAGTTCTTC. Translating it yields CASSTERGGTDEQFF.

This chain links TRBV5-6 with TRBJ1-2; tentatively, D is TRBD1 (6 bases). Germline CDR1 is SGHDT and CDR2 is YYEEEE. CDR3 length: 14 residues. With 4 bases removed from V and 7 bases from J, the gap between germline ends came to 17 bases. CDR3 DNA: TGTGCCAGCAGCGCGACAGGTTTGATTTCTGGCTACACCTTC. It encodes CASSATGLISGYTF.

The CDR3 DNA reads as TGTGCCAGTAGTATAGGGAGGGGGACGGGCACAGATACGCAGTATTTT. This codes for CASSIGRGTGTDTQYF. The chain carries TRBV19 and TRBJ2-3; D is tentatively TRBD1 or TRBD2 (6 bases each). The CDR3 is 16 residues long. V was pared by 1 base and J by 1 base, with 12 bases between. Germline V gene data show CDR1 as LNHDA and CDR2 as SQIVND (reference sequence). The whole variable domain, filled in from reference TRBV19 and TRBJ2-3, reads DGGITQSPKYLFRKEGQNVTLSCEQNLNHDAMYWYRQDPGQGLRLIYYSQIVNDFQKGDIAEGYSVSREKKESFPLTVTSAQKNPTAFYLCASSIGRGTGTDTQYFGPGTRLTVL.

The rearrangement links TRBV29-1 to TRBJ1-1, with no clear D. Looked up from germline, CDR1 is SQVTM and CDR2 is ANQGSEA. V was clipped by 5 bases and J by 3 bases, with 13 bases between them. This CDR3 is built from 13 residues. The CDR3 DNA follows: TGCAGCGTTCGTCTATCGGCGGACACTGAAGCTTTCTTT. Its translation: CSVRLSADTEAFF. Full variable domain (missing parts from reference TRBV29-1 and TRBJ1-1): SAVISQKPSRDICQRGTSLTIQCQVDSQVTMMFWYRQQPGQSLTLIATANQGSEATYESGFVIDKFPISRPNLTFSTLTVSNMSPEDSSIYLCSVRLSADTEAFFGQGTRLTVV.

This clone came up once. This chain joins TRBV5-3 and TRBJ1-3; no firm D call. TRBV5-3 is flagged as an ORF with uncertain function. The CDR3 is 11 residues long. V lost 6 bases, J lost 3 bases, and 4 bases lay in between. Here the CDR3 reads CARKGGNTIYF. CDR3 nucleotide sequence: TGTGCCAGAAAGGGTGGAAACACCATATATTTT.

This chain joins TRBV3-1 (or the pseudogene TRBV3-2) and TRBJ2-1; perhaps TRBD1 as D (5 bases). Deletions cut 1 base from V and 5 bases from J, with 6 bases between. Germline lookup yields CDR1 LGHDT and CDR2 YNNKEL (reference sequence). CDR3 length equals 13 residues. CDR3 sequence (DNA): TGTGCCAGCAGCCAAGTCAGGGACAATGAGCAGTTCTTC. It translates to CASSQVRDNEQFF.

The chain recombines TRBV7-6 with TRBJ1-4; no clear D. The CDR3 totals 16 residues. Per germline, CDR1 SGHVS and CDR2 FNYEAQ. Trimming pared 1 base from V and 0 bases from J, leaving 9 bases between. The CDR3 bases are TGTGCCAGCAGCTTAGATTTCAGGACAACTAATGAAAAACTGTTTTTT. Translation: CASSLDFRTTNEKLFF.

The CDR3 DNA reads as TGTGCCAGCAGCCAACGGAGCGGAACCGGGGAGCTGTTTTTT. The encoded protein is CASSQRSGTGELFF. The V gene is TRBV3-1 (or the pseudogene TRBV3-2), the J gene TRBJ2-2, with D maybe TRBD2 (5 bases). This CDR3 has 14 residues. Trimming removed 2 bases from V and 5 bases from J, with 9 bases in between. CDR1 LGHDT and CDR2 YNNKEL come from the germline V gene (reference sequence).

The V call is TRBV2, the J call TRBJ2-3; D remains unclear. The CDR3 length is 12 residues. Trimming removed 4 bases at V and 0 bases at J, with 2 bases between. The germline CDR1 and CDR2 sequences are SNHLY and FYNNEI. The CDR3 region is CASSASTDTQYF. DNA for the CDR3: TGTGCCAGCAGTGCTAGCACAGATACGCAGTATTTT. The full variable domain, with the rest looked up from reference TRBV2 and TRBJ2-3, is EPEVTQTPSHQVTQMGQEVILRCVPISNHLYFYWYRQILGQKVEFLVSFYNNEISEKSEIFDDQFSVERPDGSNFTLKIRSTKLEDSAMYFCASSASTDTQYFGPGTRLTVL.

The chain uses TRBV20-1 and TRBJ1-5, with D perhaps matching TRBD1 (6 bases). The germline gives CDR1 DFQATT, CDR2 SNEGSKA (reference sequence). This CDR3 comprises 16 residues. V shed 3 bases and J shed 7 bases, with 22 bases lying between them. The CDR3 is CSASGGGAHSAQPQHF. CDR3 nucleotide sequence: TGCAGTGCTAGTGGTGGGGGGGCCCACAGTGCACAGCCCCAGCATTTT.

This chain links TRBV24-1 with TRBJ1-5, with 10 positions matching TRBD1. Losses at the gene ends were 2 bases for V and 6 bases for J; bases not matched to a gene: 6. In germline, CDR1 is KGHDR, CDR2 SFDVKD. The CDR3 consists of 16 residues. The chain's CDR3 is CATSDSGTGAGQPQHF. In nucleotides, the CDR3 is TGTGCCACCAGTGATTCCGGGACAGGGGCCGGTCAGCCCCAGCATTTT.

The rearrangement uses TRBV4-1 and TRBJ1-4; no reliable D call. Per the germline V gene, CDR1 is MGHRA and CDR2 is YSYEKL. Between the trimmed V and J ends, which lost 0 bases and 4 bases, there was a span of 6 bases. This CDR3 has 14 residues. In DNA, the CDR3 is TGCGCCAGCAGCCAAGATCCCGATAATGAAAAACTGTTTTTT. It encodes CASSQDPDNEKLFF.